The 20 T cell receptor beta chains presented below share a single source sample, sequenced in a study of regulatory T cells in long-lasting Graves disease. Time point of the sample: newly diagnosed GD, antithyroid drugs for less than 3 months. PBMC-extracted RNA yielded the TCR library. Arm-PCR with iRepertoire HTBI primers amplified the CDR3 regions for these TCR beta libraries. TCRdb re-called the multiplex PCR reads through MiXCR, storing one row per CDR3 protein. The data show roughly 530,000 distinct CDR3 sequences, 15% to 20% seen once. The sample was also reused in another study, on T cells in Graves' hyperthyroidism and ophthalmopathy.

The sample in question was peripheral blood mononuclear cells (PBMCs), obtained at new diagnosis, from a patient treated with antithyroid drugs. The receptors here all came from a middle-aged woman with Graves disease.

The V gene is TRBV6-5, the J gene TRBJ1-5; 10 bases align to TRBD1. This CDR3 contains 15 residues. The germline V gene has CDR1 MNHEY and CDR2 SVGAGI. Unmatched junction bases numbered 2, after V lost 2 bases and J lost 4 bases. Here the CDR3 DNA reads TGTGCCAGCAGTTACCCGGGACAGGGGAATCAGCCCCAGCATTTT. It translates to CASSYPGQGNQPQHF.

This rearrangement joins TRBV20-1 to TRBJ1-1, with D unclear. The CDR3 covers 12 residues. The germline CDR1 and CDR2 sequences are DFQATT and SNEGSKA (reference sequence). Deletions cut 7 bases from V and 0 bases from J, with 9 bases between. CDR3 amino acids: CSEKRVNTEAFF. The CDR3 DNA is TGCAGTGAAAAACGGGTGAACACTGAAGCTTTCTTT.

Remarks on this clonotype: Germline is not matched at one junction end, which may reflect a read error. This chain connects TRBV27 to TRBJ2-3; 8 nucleotides align to TRBD2. This CDR3 has 16 amino acids. CDR1 is MNHEY, CDR2 SMNVEV, per germline (reference sequence). Here the CDR3 reads CASSLPTGGAVGTQYF. Written as DNA, the CDR3 is TGTGCCAGCAGTTTACCGACGGGGGGGGCGGTTGGTACGCAGTATTTC.

This clonotype was seen many times. The chain combines TRBV12-3 or TRBV12-4 with TRBJ1-6, with D possibly being TRBD1 (5 bases). Deletions cut 10 bases from V and 5 bases from J, with 15 bases between. There are 14 residues in the CDR3. The CDR3 DNA reads as TGTGCCACTTCGACCGGGACTCATAATTCACCCCTCCACTTT. It translates to CATSTGTHNSPLHF.

The chain has TRBV4-2 and TRBJ1-1, with 8 positions matching TRBD1. The germline gives CDR1 LGHNA, CDR2 YNFKEQ. The CDR3 covers 15 residues. Trimming removed 5 bases from V and 1 base from J; junction bases left unmatched: 6. The CDR3 loop reads CASSSTTGENTEAFF. CDR3 in DNA: TGTGCCAGCAGCTCCACGACAGGGGAGAACACTGAAGCTTTCTTT.

This rearrangement joins TRBV11-3 to TRBJ1-1; D ambiguous. CDR1 and CDR2 (germline): SGHNT, YENEEA. V was clipped by 7 bases and J by 0 bases, with 12 bases between them. The CDR3 runs 14 residues. The CDR3 spells CASTRGSLNTEAFF. CDR3 in DNA: TGTGCCAGCACGAGAGGCAGTTTGAACACTGAAGCTTTCTTT. Full variable domain (outside the CDR3, taken from reference TRBV11-3 and TRBJ1-1): EAGVVQSPRYKIIEKKQPVAFWCNPISGHNTLYWYLQNLGQGPELLIRYENEEAVDDSQLPKDRFSAERLKGVDSTLKIQPAELGDSAVYLCASTRGSLNTEAFFGQGTRLTVV.

V is TRBV19 and J is TRBJ2-1, with a tentative D call TRBD1 (6 bases). Between the trimmed V and J ends, which lost 4 bases and 6 bases, there was a span of 16 bases. The germline CDR1 and CDR2 sequences are LNHDA and SQIVND (reference sequence). CDR3 length: 15 amino acids. The chain's CDR3 is CASSTTGLGGNEQFF. For the CDR3, the DNA is TGTGCCAGTAGTACCACAGGGCTCGGAGGCAATGAGCAGTTCTTC.

This chain uses TRBV20-1 with TRBJ2-2, with 9 nucleotides matching TRBD2. J was trimmed by 4 bases and V by 3 bases; bases with no gene match: 9. The CDR3 runs 16 residues. Germline CDR1 DFQATT, CDR2 SNEGSKA (reference sequence). The CDR3 here is CSARPRGGAGTGELFF. CDR3 bases: TGCAGTGCTAGGCCCCGCGGGGGGGCAGGCACCGGGGAGCTGTTTTTT.

This clonotype came up many times. The rearrangement uses TRBV5-5 and TRBJ2-7, with TRBD2 as a possible D gene (5 bases). CDR3 length: 13 amino acids. Trimming took 4 bases from V and 4 from J, leaving 12 bases between them. Germline CDR1 is SGHKS and CDR2 is YYEKEE (reference sequence). CDR3 bases: TGTGCCAGCAGCCCCGGACGGGAATACGAGCAGTACTTC. Its translation: CASSPGREYEQYF.

This clonotype has just a few counts. The junction differs from germline at one of its ends, possibly a read error. The chain employs TRBV2 and TRBJ2-2, with a possible D match to TRBD2 (5 bases). The CDR3 loop spans 14 amino acids. Germline CDR1 SNHLY, CDR2 FYNNEI. The CDR3 region has the DNA TGTGCCAGCAGTGTCACACCGAACACCGGGGAGCTGTCTTTT. This encodes CASSVTPNTGELSF.

This clonotype was observed a few times. The chain carries TRBV9 and TRBJ2-7; tentatively, D is TRBD1 (6 bases). From germline, CDR1 is SGDLS and CDR2 YYNGEE. The CDR3 loop spans 15 amino acids. V was clipped by 4 bases and J by 3 bases, with 17 bases between them. CDR3 sequence: CASSLDPGALYEQYF. In nucleotides, the CDR3 is TGTGCCAGCAGCCTCGATCCAGGGGCCCTCTACGAGCAGTACTTC. The complete variable domain, with remaining parts taken from reference TRBV9 and TRBJ2-7, reads DSGVTQTPKHLITATGQRVTLRCSPRSGDLSVYWYQQSLDQGLQFLIQYYNGEERAKGNILERFSAQQFPDLHSELNLSSLELGDSALYFCASSLDPGALYEQYFGPGTRLTVT.

This clonotype has just a few counts. The CDR3 reads CASSQDRARISNYGYTF. CDR3 nucleotides: TGTGCCAGCAGCCAAGATCGAGCCCGAATAAGTAACTATGGCTACACCTTC. The J gene is TRBJ1-2, the V gene TRBV3-1, with D unclear. Germline values: CDR1 LGHDT, CDR2 YNNKEL (reference sequence). This CDR3 spans 17 amino acids. Trimming left V 0 bases short and J 1 base short, with 15 bases between.

The chain combines TRBV6-1 with TRBJ2-3; 7 bases are a match to TRBD2. The CDR3 is made up of 16 amino acids. The germline CDR1 and CDR2 sequences are MNHNS and SASEGT. The V segment lost 5 bases and the J segment 2 bases; nucleotides outside the gene matches: 10. For the CDR3, the DNA is TGTGCCAGCAGTACACGGGACTACGGATTCACAGATACGCAGTATTTT. It codes for CASSTRDYGFTDTQYF.

In its sample, this clonotype was seen many times. The genes are TRBV2 and TRBJ1-1; D is unclear. The CDR3 is 17 amino acids. The V and J ends lost 6 bases and 4 bases respectively, with 24 bases between them. Germline V CDR1 and CDR2: SNHLY, FYNNEI. The CDR3 DNA sequence: TGTGCCAGCAGCCAAGACGGGGTCACACGGAGCGTCACTGAAGCTTTCTTT. Protein product: CASSQDGVTRSVTEAFF.

This clonotype was observed many times. The chain links TRBV2 to TRBJ1-1; 7 nucleotides line up with TRBD1. This CDR3 contains 13 residues. Trimming took 10 bases from V and 3 from J; bases not matched to a gene: 8. Germline CDR1 reads SNHLY; CDR2 reads FYNNEI. CDR3 nucleotides: TGTGCCACACTTTTGCAGGGGGACACTGAAGCTTTCTTT. Translating gives CATLLQGDTEAFF.

V is TRBV6-2 or TRBV6-3 and J is TRBJ2-5; TRBD1 matches 9 bases. The CDR3 is made up of 15 amino acids. Germline CDR1 MNHEY, CDR2 SVGEGT. V was clipped by 6 bases and J by 8 bases; unmatched bases: 13. The CDR3 sequence is CASSRPGTGIDTQYF. The CDR3, as DNA: TGTGCCAGCAGCCGTCCCGGGACAGGGATTGATACCCAGTACTTC.

As to this clonotype: This could be a read error, since a much larger clone is one nucleotide away. The rearrangement uses TRBV10-3 and TRBJ1-6; D is ambiguous. Germline lookup yields CDR1 ENHRY and CDR2 SYGVKD. The CDR3 runs to 14 residues. The CDR3 reads CAISESIPSSSLHF. CDR3 sequence (DNA): TGTGCCATCAGTGAGTCAATCCCGAGTTCATCCCTCCACTTT.

The table lists this clonotype with many counts. The chain uses TRBV12-5 and TRBJ2-2; TRBD1 agrees at 7 bases. From germline, CDR1 is LGHNT and CDR2 FRNRAP. The trim removed 6 bases at V and 11 bases at J, leaving 12 bases unmatched. The CDR3 is 14 amino acids. In DNA, the CDR3 is TGTGCTAGTGGCCCCCCCTGGACAGGCAGTGAGCTGTTTTTT. This translates into CASGPPWTGSELFF.

The table lists this clonotype with a few counts. The chain couples TRBV18 to TRBJ2-1; possible D gene TRBD2, 6 bases. V lost 0 bases and J lost 6, with 15 bases in between. CDR1 and CDR2 (germline): KGHSH, LQKENI. This CDR3 region has 16 residues. CDR3 sequence: CASSPPRRDFGNEQFF. The CDR3, as DNA: TGTGCCAGCTCACCACCACGCAGGGACTTTGGCAATGAGCAGTTCTTC.

The chain has TRBV10-1 and TRBJ2-3; D remains ambiguous. Trimming took off 3 bases at V and 1 base at J, with 14 bases between the two ends. The CDR3 sequence is 16 residues long. CDR1 WNHNN and CDR2 SYGVQD come from the germline V gene (reference sequence). The CDR3 sequence is CASSESISPGTDTQYF. CDR3 coding DNA: TGCGCCAGCAGTGAATCCATCTCCCCGGGCACAGATACGCAGTATTTT.